What follows are 27 T cell receptor beta chains derived from one specimen sequenced in a study of blood T cell repertoires in COVID-19 (dated by TCRdb to the early 2020s). The library was obtained by the immunoSEQ multiplex PCR assay. The immuneACCESS repertoire file appears here via TCRdb, limited to in-frame rearrangements. These files lack a portion of the clones; in checked studies, under half of the deficit traces to unresolved V genes, and the cause of the others is not known. In all, the sample holds some 210,000 clones, and approximately 90% of those were seen once. Roughly 5% of the sample comes from the top ten. The sample taken for sequencing was peripheral blood. The receptor set was obtained from a woman in her 40s with acute or convalescent COVID-19.

The chain has TRBV27 and TRBJ1-6; the D gene is possibly TRBD1 (5 bases). Germline V gene data show CDR1 as MNHEY and CDR2 as SMNVEV (reference sequence). CDR3 length equals 15 residues. Trimming took 2 bases from V and 6 from J, leaving 11 bases between them. CDR3 region: CASSLAGRGNSPLHF. The CDR3, as DNA: TGTGCCAGCAGTTTAGCGGGAAGGGGTAATTCACCCCTCCACTTT.

The chain uses TRBV2 and TRBJ2-3, with D hard to call. Trimming took off 6 bases at V and 0 bases at J, with 16 bases between the two ends. Germline assignment: CDR1 SNHLY and CDR2 FYNNEI. The CDR3 extends over 16 amino acids. The CDR3 region is CASRGVGGDSTDTQYF. As DNA, the CDR3 is TGTGCCAGCAGGGGTGTTGGCGGAGACAGCACAGATACGCAGTATTTT.

The rearrangement links TRBV19 to TRBJ1-1; D might be TRBD1 (5 bases). Trimming stripped 5 bases from V and 4 bases from J, with 11 bases between. This CDR3 region has 13 residues. Germline loops: CDR1 LNHDA, CDR2 SQIVND (reference sequence). CDR3 residues: CASSFAGITEAFF. The CDR3 nucleotides read TGTGCCAGTAGTTTCGCAGGGATCACTGAAGCTTTCTTT.

The chain is built from TRBV4-1 and TRBJ2-4; 9 bases map to TRBD1. V shed 3 bases, J shed 6 bases, and the junction held 6 bases outside the gene matches. Germline V lookup: CDR1 MGHRA, CDR2 YSYEKL. This CDR3 has 15 residues. The CDR3 DNA is TGCGCCAGCAGCCACACCGGGACAGGGCTAAACATTCAGTACTTC. Translating gives CASSHTGTGLNIQYF.

The chain employs TRBV11-2 and TRBJ2-7; 7 bases map to TRBD1. The CDR3 contains 15 residues. Germline CDR1 SGHAT, CDR2 FQNNGV. The V and J ends lost 0 bases and 0 bases, in that order; junction bases with no gene match: 2. The CDR3 DNA sequence: TGTGCCAGCAGCTTAGACAGGGGGAGCTCCTACGAGCAGTACGTC. Translated: CASSLDRGSSYEQYV.

The chain carries TRBV7-2 and TRBJ2-3; TRBD1 matches at 7 bases. The junction had 6 bases not matched to a gene; V was cut back by 4 bases and J by 2 bases. The CDR3 totals 15 residues. Germline-derived CDR1 and CDR2 are SGHTA and FQGNSA. The CDR3 protein is CASSSRTGYTDTQYF. For the CDR3, the DNA is TGTGCCAGCAGCTCTCGGACAGGCTACACAGATACGCAGTATTTT.

The table lists this clone with a count of one. This rearrangement joins TRBV21-1 to TRBJ2-3; whether TRBD1, the table's D call, matches the DNA was not checked. TRBV21-1 is annotated as a pseudogene. This CDR3 contains 17 residues. This chain's CDR3 is CASSARTDRVGTDTQYF. DNA for the CDR3: TGTGCCAGCAGCGCCCGAACCGACAGGGTCGGGACAGATACGCAGTATTTT.

This chain joins TRBV3-1 (or the pseudogene TRBV3-2) and TRBJ2-3; 8 bases match TRBD1. The CDR3 has 15 residues. Trimming took 4 bases from V and 2 from J; bases not matched to a gene: 5. The V gene's germline CDR1 is LGHDT and CDR2 YNNKEL (reference sequence). CDR3: CASSLKGQDTDTQYF. The CDR3 DNA reads as TGTGCCAGCAGCCTCAAGGGACAGGACACAGATACGCAGTATTTT.

This clone showed up just once. This chain connects TRBV7-9 to TRBJ2-2; maybe TRBD1 (6 bases). This CDR3 comprises 15 residues. V was pared by 5 bases and J by 6 bases, with 16 bases between. The germline V gene encodes CDR1 SEHNR and CDR2 FQNEAQ (reference sequence). The CDR3 sequence: CASSVYRVGPGELFF. CDR3 nucleotide sequence: TGTGCCAGCAGCGTATACAGGGTAGGGCCCGGGGAGCTGTTTTTT.

The chain employs TRBV27 and TRBJ1-2, with TRBD1 as a possible D gene (6 bases). Germline values: CDR1 MNHEY, CDR2 SMNVEV (reference sequence). V was pared by 5 bases and J by 8 bases, with 15 bases between. CDR3 size: 13 residues. CDR3 sequence (DNA): TGTGCCAGCAGTCTACAGGGCAGTAAGGGCTACACCTTC. This translates into CASSLQGSKGYTF.

The CDR3 sequence is CASTLGRAADTQYF. The CDR3 DNA reads TGTGCCAGCACTTTAGGCAGGGCCGCAGATACGCAGTATTTT. The V gene is TRBV6-5, the J gene TRBJ2-3, with D possibly matching TRBD1 (5 bases). The CDR3 is 14 residues long. V lost 7 bases and J lost 4, with 15 bases in between. CDR1 and CDR2 from the germline V gene are MNHEY and SVGAGI.

The V gene is TRBV5-1, the J gene TRBJ1-2; D call uncertain. CDR1 and CDR2 (germline): SGHRS, YFSETQ. V lost 0 bases and J 0 bases, leaving 9 bases between the germline ends. CDR3 length: 15 residues. The CDR3 here is CASSLGGLSNYGYTF. The CDR3 DNA reads as TGCGCCAGCAGCTTGGGTGGACTCTCTAACTATGGCTACACCTTC.

The chain recombines TRBV29-1 with TRBJ1-1; weak D call: TRBD1 (6 bases). CDR1 and CDR2 (germline): SQVTM, ANQGSEA. The V gene lost 5 bases and the J gene lost 4 bases, with 11 bases spanning the gap. This CDR3 comprises 12 residues. The CDR3 DNA is TGCAGCGTTCATCAGGGGCCCACTGAAGCTTTCTTT. Translated, it gives CSVHQGPTEAFF.

The genes are TRBV4-1 and TRBJ2-7; TRBD1 matches 7 bases. The V gene's germline CDR1 is MGHRA and CDR2 YSYEKL. The V and J ends lost 1 base and 9 bases, in that order; junction bases with no gene match: 6. This CDR3 contains 13 residues. As DNA, the CDR3 is TGCGCCAGCAGCCAAGGGATCAGGGGGTTGCAGTACGTC. It specifies CASSQGIRGLQYV.

The rearrangement links TRBV12-3 or TRBV12-4 to TRBJ2-1, with D unclear. The CDR3 covers 13 residues. V lost 3 bases and J 4 bases, leaving 7 bases between the germline ends. CDR3 sequence: CASSLSRYNEQFF. The CDR3 DNA follows: TGTGCCAGCAGTTTGTCTCGGTACAATGAGCAGTTCTTC.

The rearrangement joins TRBV3-1 (or the pseudogene TRBV3-2) to TRBJ2-2; no clear D gene. Germline CDR1 LGHDT, CDR2 YNNKEL (reference sequence). V dropped 1 base and J dropped 7 bases, with 10 bases sitting between them. There are 14 residues in the CDR3. CDR3 DNA sequence: TGTGCCAGCAGCCAAGGGGCGTCCGGCGGGGAGCTGTTTTTT. Its protein is CASSQGASGGELFF.

Only a few counts were recorded for this clone. The chain combines TRBV3-1 (or the pseudogene TRBV3-2) with TRBJ1-1; TRBD1 aligns across 9 bases. Germline-derived CDR1 and CDR2 are LGHDT and YNNKEL (reference sequence). This CDR3 region has 17 residues. V gave up 4 bases and J gave up 10 bases; unmatched junction bases: 19. Here the CDR3 DNA reads TGTGCCAGCAGCCCCAGAGGGACAGGGCTGAGAGGTATGTCAGCTTTCTTT. It is translated as CASSPRGTGLRGMSAFF.

V gene TRBV5-6 combines with J gene TRBJ2-5; TRBD2 is a possible D gene (5 bases). In germline, CDR1 is SGHDT, CDR2 YYEEEE. The CDR3 loop spans 14 amino acids. V was pared by 1 base and J by 4 bases, with 11 bases between. The CDR3 is CASSLLASIETQYF. In DNA form, the CDR3 reads TGTGCCAGCAGCTTGCTAGCCAGTATAGAGACCCAGTACTTC.

The chain carries TRBV2 and TRBJ1-1; D is uncertain. Trimming stripped 6 bases from V and 4 bases from J, with 9 bases between. CDR1 is SNHLY and CDR2 is FYNNEI in the germline V gene. The CDR3 sequence is 12 residues long. CDR3 in DNA: TGTGCCAGCAGGAGGGAGAGCACTGAAGCTTTCTTT. Its translation: CASRRESTEAFF.

The chain links TRBV6-4 to TRBJ2-2; 10 bases align to TRBD1. The CDR3 loop spans 16 amino acids. Germline lookup yields CDR1 MRHNA and CDR2 SNTAGT. Unmatched junction bases numbered 1, after V lost 0 bases and J lost 3 bases. CDR3 amino acids: CASSDSGTGDTGELFF. DNA of the CDR3: TGTGCCAGCAGTGACTCCGGGACAGGGGACACCGGGGAGCTGTTTTTT.

This chain connects TRBV24-1 to TRBJ2-1; TRBD2 is a possible D gene (6 bases). Trimming stripped 3 bases from V and 2 bases from J, with 10 bases between. Germline V gene data show CDR1 as KGHDR and CDR2 as SFDVKD. The CDR3 has 15 amino acids. CDR3 in amino acids: CATSDPGLTYNEQFF. CDR3 nucleotides: TGTGCCACCAGTGATCCGGGACTTACCTACAATGAGCAGTTCTTC.

The chain joins TRBV2 to TRBJ2-5, with D possibly matching TRBD1 (8 bases). V dropped 6 bases and J dropped 7 bases, with 15 bases sitting between them. CDR1 and CDR2 from the germline V gene are SNHLY and FYNNEI. The CDR3 spans 13 residues. CDR3 residues: CASSGQGGGTQYF. CDR3 sequence (DNA): TGTGCCAGCAGCGGACAGGGAGGGGGGACCCAGTACTTC.

This sequence joins TRBV5-5 and TRBJ1-2; D is uncertain. This CDR3 has 14 amino acids. Per germline, CDR1 SGHKS and CDR2 YYEKEE (reference sequence). Trimming stripped 0 bases from V and 8 bases from J, with 14 bases between. The CDR3 sequence: CASSLDGYSGGYTF. DNA of the CDR3: TGTGCCAGCAGCTTGGATGGGTATAGCGGCGGCTACACCTTC. Looking up the rest from reference TRBV5-5 and TRBJ1-2 gives the full variable domain: DAGVTQSPTHLIKTRGQQVTLRCSPISGHKSVSWYQQVLGQGPQFIFQYYEKEERGRGNFPDRFSARQFPNYSSELNVNALLLGDSALYLCASSLDGYSGGYTFGSGTRLTVV.

The chain uses TRBV10-3 and TRBJ1-1; 10 bases align to TRBD1. CDR1 is ENHRY and CDR2 is SYGVKD in the germline V gene. This CDR3 spans 11 amino acids. Losses at the gene ends were 4 bases for V and 11 bases for J; bases not matched to a gene: 1. CDR3 nucleotides: TGTGCCATCAGTGGGGGACAGGGGGCTTTCTTT. Encoded protein: CAISGGQGAFF.

The V gene is TRBV6-6, the J gene TRBJ2-5, with 8 bases matching TRBD2. This CDR3 is 15 amino acids long. Per germline, CDR1 MNHNY and CDR2 SVGAGI (reference sequence). V shed 7 bases and J 4 bases; nucleotides not matched to a gene: 11. The CDR3 DNA sequence: TGTGCCAGCACTTATCGACCGGGACTAGGAGAGACCCAGTACTTC. This translates into CASTYRPGLGETQYF.

V and J are TRBV5-6 and TRBJ2-7, with D tentatively TRBD1 (5 bases). CDR3 length: 15 residues. CDR1 is SGHDT and CDR2 is YYEEEE in the germline V gene. V was shortened by 7 bases and J by 7 bases, with 24 bases between the two germline ends. For the CDR3, the DNA is TGTGCCAGCCTCACCCAGGGCTCCGCCTTAAGGGAGCAGTACGTC. It encodes CASLTQGSALREQYV.

The chain couples TRBV11-2 to TRBJ2-1; D is unresolved. The CDR3 loop spans 13 amino acids. Trimming cost V 1 base and J 8 bases, with 9 bases left between them. CDR1 is SGHAT, CDR2 FQNNGV, per germline. In DNA, the CDR3 is TGTGCCAGCAGCTTAGGCAGTTGGTATGAGCAGTTCTTC. This sequence encodes CASSLGSWYEQFF.